The following is a T cell receptor beta chain sequence with its context. As yet, its antigen is unknown. Germline V gene data show CDR1 as SGHTA and CDR2 as FQGTGA. There are 14 residues in the CDR3. V was trimmed by 2 bases and J by 9 bases, leaving 11 bases between them. This record belongs to a study of T cell responses to AZD1222 COVID-19 vaccine. Broader study findings: Vaccination with two AZD1222 doses was followed by a rise in Spike-specific TCR breadth and depth. Only five to seven AZD1222 recipients tested seropositive at baseline. The repertoires were collected only after the peak T cell response. Spike was spanned by vaccine-associated CD4 TCRs, with dominance at 160-218 and 743-854.

The assay was immunoSEQ multiplex PCR, and TCRdb's table has in-frame clones only and misses some. The profile covers approximately 130,000 clones, with roughly 86% appearing a single time and under 3% taken by the ten largest. The V gene is TRBV7-3, the J gene TRBJ1-6; a weak D match, TRBD1 (5 bases). The sequence was obtained from an adult who received the AZD1222 COVID-19 vaccine. The sequencing used peripheral blood, collected 28 days after the second AZD1222 dose. The CDR3 region is CASSLYGGGSPLHF. In DNA form, the CDR3 reads TGTGCCAGCAGCTTATACGGGGGTGGTTCACCCCTCCACTTT.